This entry describes one TCR beta chain. There is no known antigen for this receptor. Base qualities are not recorded, but no much larger clone differs from it by a single base. This sample is drawn from a study of T cell repertoires in cytomegalovirus infection (dated by TCRdb to between 2017 and 2020). Study-wide context: The peptide stimulations were aimed at well-studied HLA-B-restricted epitopes as well as recently identified HLA-C-restricted CMV epitopes, whose presentation resists viral immunomodulation. Because public TCR beta signatures pointed to carriage of CMV infection together with the matching HLA type, the HLA type of each donor mattered for the analysis. What the authors observed across the whole study: In both this cohort and an independent cohort of several hundred donors, the cumulative frequency of public TCR beta family members distinguished carriers of CMV infection plus the relevant HLA type. The ex vivo response was dominated by HLA-C-restricted CMV-specific TCR beta clonotypes, which also provided the single most frequent clonotype in two of eight donors.

The instrument given in TCRdb is Illumina HiSeq 1500. TCRdb trimmed public reads at Q25 via fastp, called clones via MiXCR and kept in-frame beta chains. Every distinct CDR3 protein forms one entry, paired with its most common genes and DNA. The sample table holds around 800,000 distinct CDR3 sequences, of which around a third were seen once. Roughly 12% of the sample comes from the top ten. The treatment or condition label on this specimen signifies: in vitro stimulation with specific CMV peptide epitopes to enrich CMV-specific T cells. Material: cultured CD8+ T cells from PBMCs, obtained from culture after CMV antigen stimulation. The clonotype was recovered from a human donor in good health (CMV status not recorded). Some clones in this sample may be carry-over from other donors' samples.

The CDR3 has the sequence CASSLSGSGGGTQETQYF. DNA sequence: TGTGCCAGCAGTTTATCGGGAAGCGGTGGGGGCACCCAAGAGACCCAGTACTTC. The chain employs TRBV27 and TRBJ2-5; matching of 6 bases hints at TRBD1 as the D gene. V was cut back by 0 bases and J by 1 base, leaving a gap of 18 bases between them. From the cysteine up to the phenylalanine, the CDR3 has a length of 18 residues. Only the CDR3 DNA stays, 54 bases, in frame from base 1. The germline V gene encodes CDR1 MNHEY and CDR2 SMNVEV (reference sequence).